This T cell receptor (beta chain) was sequenced during a study of blood T cell dynamics during melanoma immunotherapy. Overall study: Metastatic melanoma patients received first-line pembrolizumab or nivolumab plus ipilimumab.

The data were produced by immunoSEQ multiplex PCR, yet TCRdb's version contains in-frame clones alone and is incomplete. The sample includes approximately 28,000 clones, around 80% of them seen just once. From germline, CDR1 is MDHEN and CDR2 SYDVKM. V lost 5 bases, J lost 11 bases, and 6 bases stayed unmatched. The CDR3 spans 12 residues. Documented time point: week 3, after first cycle of checkpoint inhibitor. Worth noting for this clone: Its antigen is still unknown.

Study outcomes and limitations: At W3, later disease-control patients showed bifurcated PBMC repertoire changes, unlike progressors.

The chain combines TRBV28 with TRBJ2-5; 9 positions match TRBD1. Material: blood, obtained from a patient treated with checkpoint blockade. The receptor comes from a human donor with melanoma. The chain's CDR3 is CASSMDRGGQYF. CDR3 DNA sequence: TGTGCCAGCAGTATGGACAGGGGAGGGCAGTACTTC.